Below are 17 T cell receptor beta chains sequenced from a single sample in a study of T cell repertoires in cytomegalovirus infection. One entry per CDR3 protein, called by TCRdb with MiXCR from the reads. The sample has about 140,000 distinct CDR3 sequences, about 6.5% seen once. Sequenced material: PBMCs. These receptors originate from a human donor in good health (CMV status not recorded). Some clones in this sample may be carry-over from other donors' samples.

This clonotype came up many times. The chain links TRBV7-2 to TRBJ1-2, with TRBD1 as a possible D gene (5 bases). CDR3 length equals 14 residues. Germline CDR1 and CDR2: SGHTA and FQGNSA. V dropped 4 bases and J dropped 4 bases, with 13 bases sitting between them. The CDR3 loop reads CASSYSGDAYGYTF. Here the CDR3 DNA reads TGTGCCAGCAGCTACTCCGGGGACGCCTATGGCTACACCTTC. The full variable domain, completed using reference TRBV7-2 and TRBJ1-2, is GAGVSQSPSNKVTEKGKDVELRCDPISGHTALYWYRQSLGQGLEFLIYFQGNSAPDKSGLPSDRFSAERTGGSVSTLTIQRTQQEDSAVYLCASSYSGDAYGYTFGSGTRLTVV.

The chain has TRBV28 and TRBJ1-1, with no clear D. V lost 6 bases and J 7 bases, leaving 21 bases between the germline ends. CDR1 and CDR2 (germline): MDHEN, SYDVKM. The CDR3 has 15 residues. The CDR3: CASSSALAYINEAFF. The CDR3 nucleotides read TGTGCCAGCAGCTCCGCTCTCGCCTACATTAATGAAGCTTTCTTT.

This clonotype was detected many times. The rearrangement uses TRBV28 and TRBJ1-4; a weak D match, TRBD1 (5 bases). Germline V CDR1 and CDR2: MDHEN, SYDVKM. The CDR3 loop spans 16 amino acids. With 4 bases removed from V and 7 bases from J, the gap between germline ends came to 19 bases. The CDR3 DNA reads TGTGCCAGCAGTTCGGGACGGGATATTCTAGTTGAAAAACTGTTTTTT. Translating gives CASSSGRDILVEKLFF.

In its sample, this clonotype was seen a few times. This sequence joins TRBV9 and TRBJ2-1; 8 bases match TRBD2. The CDR3 is made up of 15 amino acids. The ends lost 4 bases at V and 6 bases at J; junction bases unmatched: 9. The germline V gene has CDR1 SGDLS and CDR2 YYNGEE. CDR3 in amino acids: CASSSRGLVTNEQFF. The CDR3 DNA reads as TGTGCCAGCAGCTCAAGGGGACTAGTGACCAATGAGCAGTTCTTC.

This clonotype was seen more than once but under ten times. This chain connects TRBV29-1 to TRBJ2-7, with D possibly being TRBD2 (5 bases). Germline CDR1 and CDR2: SQVTM and ANQGSEA. Between the trimmed V and J ends, which lost 4 bases and 2 bases, there was a span of 9 bases. This CDR3 region has 12 residues. CDR3 nucleotide sequence: TGCAGCGTTGTTTCCGGGGCCTACGAGCAGTACTTC. It translates to CSVVSGAYEQYF.

This clonotype was observed once. The chain has TRBV14 and TRBJ1-1; TRBD1 might be the D (5 bases). Germline V gives CDR1 SGHDN, CDR2 FVKESK. V lost 4 bases to trimming and J lost 5 bases, with 26 bases between them. This CDR3 is 18 amino acids long. The CDR3 nucleotides are TGTGCCAGCAGCCCGGGCGGCTGGGACGTTGAAAGGTGGACTGAAGCTTTCTTT. Translating gives CASSPGGWDVERWTEAFF. Complete variable domain (other parts from reference TRBV14 and TRBJ1-1): EAGVTQFPSHSVIEKGQTVTLRCDPISGHDNLYWYRRVMGKEIKFLLHFVKESKQDESGMPNNRFLAERTGGTYSTLKVQPAELEDSGVYFCASSPGGWDVERWTEAFFGQGTRLTVV.

The chain is built from TRBV5-1 and TRBJ2-3; TRBD1 agrees at 12 bases. The CDR3 length is 19 residues. V dropped 1 base and J dropped 1; count of bases not matched to a gene: 10. The germline V gene has CDR1 SGHRS and CDR2 YFSETQ. The CDR3 is CASSLFGTGGAGGTDTQYF. The CDR3 region has the DNA TGCGCCAGCAGCTTGTTCGGGACAGGGGGCGCGGGGGGCACAGATACGCAGTATTTT. The full variable domain, rest sourced from reference TRBV5-1 and TRBJ2-3, is KAGVTQTPRYLIKTRGQQVTLSCSPISGHRSVSWYQQTPGQGLQFLFEYFSETQRNKGNFPGRFSGRQFSNSRSEMNVSTLELGDSALYLCASSLFGTGGAGGTDTQYFGPGTRLTVL.

This clonotype was recorded at least ten times. This chain connects TRBV12-3 or TRBV12-4 to TRBJ1-1; D uncertain. Trimming took 7 bases from V and 4 from J, leaving 16 bases between them. This CDR3 has 14 residues. The CDR3 spells CASTKGMTVTEAFF. CDR3 nucleotide sequence: TGTGCCAGCACCAAAGGGATGACGGTCACTGAAGCTTTCTTT.

There are a few counts of this clonotype. This chain uses TRBV20-1 with TRBJ1-4, with 9 nucleotides matching TRBD1. CDR1 DFQATT and CDR2 SNEGSKA come from the germline V gene (reference sequence). The CDR3 sequence is 14 residues long. The V segment lost 6 bases and the J segment 7 bases; nucleotides outside the gene matches: 9. The DNA of the CDR3 is TGCAGTGCGCCGGCCGACAGGGGGTTTGAAAAACTGTTTTTT. Amino acids: CSAPADRGFEKLFF.

This clonotype was recorded at least ten times. This chain connects TRBV7-2 to TRBJ2-1; the D gene is possibly TRBD2 (6 bases). V lost 0 bases and J lost 2, with 17 bases in between. The CDR3 loop spans 18 amino acids. Germline V lookup: CDR1 SGHTA, CDR2 FQGNSA. This chain's CDR3 is CASSLARMEGPTYNEQFF. The CDR3 region has the DNA TGTGCCAGCAGCTTAGCGCGGATGGAGGGGCCAACCTACAATGAGCAGTTCTTC. Combining the CDR3 with reference TRBV7-2 and TRBJ2-1 gives the whole variable domain GAGVSQSPSNKVTEKGKDVELRCDPISGHTALYWYRQSLGQGLEFLIYFQGNSAPDKSGLPSDRFSAERTGGSVSTLTIQRTQQEDSAVYLCASSLARMEGPTYNEQFFGPGTRLTVL.

This clonotype was recorded at least ten times. The V and J genes are TRBV7-2 and TRBJ2-7; TRBD2 agrees at 12 bases. The CDR3 has 15 residues. V was pared by 6 bases and J by 9 bases, with 12 bases of the junction left unmatched. CDR1 and CDR2 from the germline V gene are SGHTA and FQGNSA. The CDR3, as DNA: TGTGCCAGCAGTCCAGGACTAGCGGGGACGTTCGGGCAGTACTTC. Translated, it gives CASSPGLAGTFGQYF. Using reference TRBV7-2 and TRBJ2-7 for the parts outside the CDR3, the full variable domain is GAGVSQSPSNKVTEKGKDVELRCDPISGHTALYWYRQSLGQGLEFLIYFQGNSAPDKSGLPSDRFSAERTGGSVSTLTIQRTQQEDSAVYLCASSPGLAGTFGQYFGPGTRLTVT.

The rearrangement joins TRBV20-1 to TRBJ1-1, with D unclear. V was pared by 2 bases and J by 0 bases, with 10 bases between. The CDR3 sequence is 14 residues long. Germline CDR1 and CDR2: DFQATT and SNEGSKA (reference sequence). This chain's CDR3 is CSARYTPMNTEAFF. The CDR3 nucleotides read TGCAGTGCTAGATATACGCCTATGAACACTGAAGCTTTCTTT.

This clonotype showed up many times. The V call is TRBV7-8, the J call TRBJ1-5, with 8 bases that match TRBD1. Germline CDR1 and CDR2: SGHVS and FQNEAQ. The CDR3 sequence is 16 residues long. V was pared by 5 bases and J by 1 base, with 7 bases of the junction left unmatched. Written as DNA, the CDR3 is TGTGCCAGCAGCATTCAGGGGGCGATAAGCAATCAGCCCCAGCATTTT. Its protein product is CASSIQGAISNQPQHF.

This clonotype has a count of ten or more. The rearrangement uses TRBV19 and TRBJ1-5, with D possibly TRBD1 on 5 matching bases. This CDR3 is built from 15 residues. V lost 7 bases and J lost 3, with 16 bases in between. Germline V gene data show CDR1 as LNHDA and CDR2 as SQIVND (reference sequence). In DNA form, the CDR3 reads TGTGCCAGTACCTTCTCGTCAGGGATCAATCAGCCCCAGCATTTT. This sequence encodes CASTFSSGINQPQHF.

This clonotype was found many times. The chain is built from TRBV10-3 and TRBJ2-1; 8 bases map to TRBD2. V shed 8 bases, J shed 0 bases, and the junction held 3 bases outside the gene matches. Germline-derived CDR1 and CDR2 are ENHRY and SYGVKD. The CDR3 has 14 residues. Here the CDR3 reads CAIAGGSSYNEQFF. CDR3 sequence (DNA): TGTGCCATCGCGGGGGGCAGCTCCTACAATGAGCAGTTCTTC.

This clonotype was observed many times. This chain links TRBV6-2 or TRBV6-3 with TRBJ2-5; 7 bases agree with TRBD2. The CDR3 has 12 residues. CDR1 is MNHEY and CDR2 is SVGEGT in the germline V gene. Trimming cost V 5 bases and J 7 bases; bases outside gene matches: 4. The CDR3 DNA reads as TGTGCCAGCAGTACAGCGGGGTGGACCCAGTACTTC. Translated, it gives CASSTAGWTQYF.

This clonotype showed up many times. The J gene is TRBJ2-3, the V gene TRBV7-9; 7 bases align to TRBD1. Germline loops: CDR1 SEHNR, CDR2 FQNEAQ (reference sequence). V dropped 3 bases and J dropped 0; count of bases not matched to a gene: 0. The CDR3 length is 14 residues. CDR3 in amino acids: CASSLTGSTDTQYF. As DNA, the CDR3 is TGTGCCAGCAGCTTGACAGGGAGCACAGATACGCAGTATTTT.